One sample yielded the 21 T cell receptor beta chains listed below, sequenced in a study of early T cells in non-severe SARS-CoV-2 infection. TCRdb reanalysed the 5' RACE reads using MiXCR and keeps one entry per CDR3 protein. Among more than 65,000 distinct CDR3 sequences, about 4.9% were seen once, and the ten largest hold roughly 3.9%. The material was whole blood, obtained at baseline. The receptors here all came from an adult who was a healthcare worker with PCR-confirmed SARS-CoV-2 infection or an uninfected control (not recorded which). The donor label of this sample is uncertain.

In this sample, this clonotype turned up a few times. This chain connects TRBV11-2 to TRBJ2-7, with TRBD2 matching over 9 bases. This CDR3 comprises 20 residues. Per the germline V gene, CDR1 is SGHAT and CDR2 is FQNNGV. J gave up 0 bases and V 5 bases, and 20 bases lay outside the gene matches. This chain's CDR3 is CASSILGAGGPSLSSYEQYF. The CDR3 coding sequence is TGTGCCAGCAGCATCCTAGGAGCGGGGGGCCCTTCCCTCAGCTCCTACGAGCAGTACTTC.

This clonotype has a handful of counts. The chain combines TRBV7-8 with TRBJ2-7, with a tentative D call TRBD2 (6 bases). This CDR3 spans 14 amino acids. In germline, CDR1 is SGHVS, CDR2 FQNEAQ. Trimming cost V 5 bases and J 2 bases, with 13 bases left between them. The CDR3 loop reads CASSRDFSPYEQYF. DNA for the CDR3: TGTGCCAGCAGCCGGGACTTTTCTCCCTACGAGCAGTACTTC.

This clonotype was seen repeatedly, ten times or more. This rearrangement joins TRBV5-6 to TRBJ1-6; 10 bases align to TRBD1. Germline assignment: CDR1 SGHDT and CDR2 YYEEEE. Trimming cost V 3 bases and J 10 bases; bases outside gene matches: 7. The CDR3 spans 15 residues. CDR3: CASSYSGTGASPLHF. CDR3 DNA: TGTGCCAGCAGCTACTCCGGGACAGGGGCATCACCCCTCCACTTT.

At least ten counts were recorded for this clonotype. CDR3 nucleotide sequence: TGCGCCAGCAGGTCGGGACAATCCTACGAGCAGTACTTC. This codes for CASRSGQSYEQYF. The gene calls are TRBV10-2 and TRBJ2-7; D might be TRBD1 (6 bases). The CDR3 runs 13 residues. The V gene's germline CDR1 is WSHSY and CDR2 SAAADI. Trimming took off 6 bases at V and 1 base at J, with 10 bases between the two ends.

This clonotype was recorded many times. The rearrangement links TRBV19 to TRBJ2-1; no clear D. The CDR3 is 15 amino acids. V was shortened by 4 bases and J by 1 base, with 11 bases between the two germline ends. The germline gives CDR1 LNHDA, CDR2 SQIVND (reference sequence). The CDR3 DNA is TGTGCCAGTAGTAGAATGGATCTTTCCTACAATGAGCAGTTCTTC. Encoded protein: CASSRMDLSYNEQFF.

This clonotype occurred many times. The chain carries TRBV20-1 and TRBJ1-1; D call uncertain. The CDR3 covers 14 residues. From germline, CDR1 is DFQATT and CDR2 SNEGSKA (reference sequence). V was shortened by 3 bases and J by 4 bases, with 15 bases between the two germline ends. CDR3 coding DNA: TGCAGTGCTAGTACGGGTAGGGTAAGCACTGAAGCTTTCTTT. Amino acids: CSASTGRVSTEAFF.

The table lists this clonotype with many counts. The V gene is TRBV10-3, the J gene TRBJ2-7, with D possibly matching TRBD2 (7 bases). The CDR3 is made up of 13 amino acids. V gave up 11 bases and J gave up 5 bases, with 19 bases separating them. Germline assignment: CDR1 ENHRY and CDR2 SYGVKD. CDR3 in amino acids: CASKGGAEDEQYF. As DNA, the CDR3 is TGTGCCTCTAAGGGGGGGGCCGAGGACGAGCAGTACTTC.

This clonotype was observed many times. The chain combines TRBV11-2 with TRBJ2-3; TRBD2 might be the D (6 bases). Germline assignment: CDR1 SGHAT and CDR2 FQNNGV. The CDR3 has 18 amino acids. V lost 1 base and J 6 bases, leaving 23 bases between the germline ends. CDR3 loop: CASSLGLLVGGPRDTQYF. DNA of the CDR3: TGTGCCAGCAGCTTAGGACTATTGGTCGGGGGACCTCGGGATACGCAGTATTTT.

This chain connects TRBV4-1 to TRBJ2-3, with D tentatively TRBD1 (6 bases). Germline lookup yields CDR1 MGHRA and CDR2 YSYEKL. CDR3 size: 17 residues. V was trimmed by 3 bases and J by 2 bases, leaving 18 bases between them. The CDR3 reads CASSQAQGRALTDTQYF. For the CDR3, the DNA is TGCGCCAGCAGCCAGGCCCAGGGGCGAGCGCTCACAGATACGCAGTATTTT.

This clonotype was seen ten or more times. This chain links TRBV7-9 with TRBJ1-1; D might be TRBD1 (5 bases). V was trimmed by 2 bases and J by 3 bases, leaving 7 bases between them. This CDR3 is 13 amino acids long. CDR1 is SEHNR and CDR2 is FQNEAQ in the germline V gene (reference sequence). Written as DNA, the CDR3 is TGTGCCAGCAGCTTACTACAGGACACTGAAGCTTTCTTT. Translating gives CASSLLQDTEAFF.

V is TRBV7-8 and J is TRBJ2-3; D remains unclear. Trimming removed 1 base from V and 0 bases from J, with 11 bases in between. Germline values: CDR1 SGHVS, CDR2 FQNEAQ. The CDR3 sequence is 16 residues long. CDR3: CASSLGTYSSTDTQYF. CDR3 DNA sequence: TGTGCCAGCAGCTTAGGGACGTACTCTAGCACAGATACGCAGTATTTT.

This clonotype was detected ten times or more. The V call is TRBV11-2, the J call TRBJ1-5; D gene ambiguous. V shed 1 base and J shed 3 bases, with 4 bases lying between them. CDR3 length: 13 residues. Germline V gene lookup returns CDR1 SGHAT and CDR2 FQNNGV. In DNA, the CDR3 is TGTGCCAGCAGCTTAGGCGCCAATCAGCCCCAGCATTTT. Amino acid sequence: CASSLGANQPQHF.

This clonotype was seen repeatedly, ten times or more. The J gene is TRBJ2-3, the V gene TRBV10-3, with 14 positions matching TRBD2. In germline, CDR1 is ENHRY, CDR2 SYGVKD. Unmatched junction bases numbered 4, after V lost 8 bases and J lost 3 bases. This CDR3 has 15 residues. CDR3 amino acids: CAISGLAGDTDTQYF. The DNA of the CDR3 is TGTGCCATCTCGGGACTAGCGGGGGATACAGATACGCAGTATTTT.

This clonotype was observed a handful of times. The rearrangement uses TRBV6-2 or TRBV6-3 and TRBJ2-1; D not resolved. Germline CDR1 is MNHEY and CDR2 is SVGEGT. The CDR3 covers 12 residues. Trimming took 1 base from V and 5 from J, leaving 3 bases between them. The CDR3, as DNA: TGTGCCAGCAGTTACTTAGACAATGAGCAGTTCTTC. It is translated as CASSYLDNEQFF.

The V and J genes are TRBV6-5 and TRBJ1-3; D is undetermined. Per germline, CDR1 MNHEY and CDR2 SVGAGI. V was trimmed by 8 bases and J by 4 bases, leaving 15 bases between them. This CDR3 contains 14 residues. The chain's CDR3 is CASALSSYGNTIYF. In nucleotides, the CDR3 is TGTGCCAGCGCCCTTAGTTCCTACGGAAACACCATATATTTT.

This clonotype came up many times. Written as DNA, the CDR3 is TGTGCCAGCAGCCTATCGACAGGGGAAAGGGAGACCCAGTACTTC. Translated, it gives CASSLSTGERETQYF. The rearrangement links TRBV11-2 to TRBJ2-5, with TRBD1 matching over 8 bases. Unmatched junction bases numbered 10, after V lost 5 bases and J lost 5 bases. The V gene's germline CDR1 is SGHAT and CDR2 FQNNGV. CDR3 length: 15 amino acids.

In this sample, this clonotype turned up a few times. V is TRBV28 and J is TRBJ1-6; no definite D call. This CDR3 is 13 amino acids long. V lost 6 bases and J 8 bases, leaving 11 bases between the germline ends. CDR1 and CDR2 (germline): MDHEN, SYDVKM. CDR3 DNA sequence: TGTGCCAGCAGCCGAAGGACCTATTCACCCCTCCACTTT. Its translation is CASSRRTYSPLHF.

This clonotype has just a few counts. The chain carries TRBV6-2 or TRBV6-3 and TRBJ1-4; D unclear. Per germline, CDR1 MNHEY and CDR2 SVGEGT. The CDR3 length is 12 residues. The V and J ends lost 8 bases and 3 bases respectively, with 7 bases between them. CDR3 sequence (DNA): TGTGCCAGCCGAGCTCCTAATGAAAAACTGTTTTTT. Translation gives CASRAPNEKLFF.

This clonotype was counted only a few times. The J gene is TRBJ2-7, the V gene TRBV2; D possibly corresponds to TRBD2 (5 bases). The CDR3 totals 13 residues. Per germline, CDR1 SNHLY and CDR2 FYNNEI. V shed 6 bases and J shed 3 bases, with 12 bases lying between them. The CDR3 nucleotides read TGTGCCAGCAGCAGGACGGAGGTCTACGAGCAGTACTTC. Amino acid sequence: CASSRTEVYEQYF.

The chain employs TRBV14 and TRBJ2-6, with unresolved D. V was shortened by 3 bases and J by 0 bases, with 15 bases between the two germline ends. CDR3 length: 18 amino acids. From germline, CDR1 is SGHDN and CDR2 FVKESK. The CDR3 loop is CASSQELHWGSGANVLTF. For the CDR3, the DNA is TGTGCCAGCAGCCAGGAGCTCCATTGGGGCTCTGGGGCCAACGTCCTGACTTTC. Full variable domain (remainder filled in from reference TRBV14 and TRBJ2-6): EAGVTQFPSHSVIEKGQTVTLRCDPISGHDNLYWYRRVMGKEIKFLLHFVKESKQDESGMPNNRFLAERTGGTYSTLKVQPAELEDSGVYFCASSQELHWGSGANVLTFGAGSRLTVL.

Only a few counts were recorded for this clonotype. V and J are TRBV5-6 and TRBJ2-5, with 8 bases fitting TRBD2. The V gene's germline CDR1 is SGHDT and CDR2 YYEEEE. After removal of 6 bases from V and 1 base from J, the junction contained 5 bases not matched to a gene. The length of the CDR3 is 14 residues. CDR3 sequence (DNA): TGTGCCAGCACAACGCGGGGGGTCCAAGAGACCCAGTACTTC. Translation gives CASTTRGVQETQYF.